Given below is one T cell receptor beta chain in context. The antigen it recognizes is unknown. No much larger clone is present one base from it, and per-base qualities are unavailable. The CDR3 spans 15 residues, from the cysteine through the phenylalanine. Only the CDR3 region is kept as DNA, spanning 45 bases read in frame from base 1. The CDR1 and CDR2 encoded by the germline V gene are KGHDR and SFDVKD. V drops 3 bases and J drops 2 bases, leaving 11 bases in between. This entry is derived from a study of Ad26.COV2.S vaccination and SARS-CoV-2 variants (dated by TCRdb to the early 2020s). Background for the entire study: Donors in the vaccine arm were drawn from COV1001, a phase I-IIa trial of Ad26.COV2.S in healthy adults that was multicentre, randomized, double-blind and placebo-controlled. TCRbeta repertoire sequencing served as the tool for gauging how specific and how broad the SARS-CoV-2-reactive T cell receptors were following Ad26.COV2.S vaccination. Blinding of investigators to trial group allocation was maintained during experiments and outcome assessment. Trial participants were randomized into five groups of five: low-dose or high-dose Ad26.COV2.S given once or twice, or placebo on both occasions. Ad26.COV2.S was administered intramuscularly at a dose of 5x10^10 or 1x10^11 viral particles, either as one shot or as two shots given 56 days apart. A total of around 32 samples were included in the TCR-sequenced set, comprising 19 Ad26.COV2.S vaccine recipients, 5 placebo recipients and 8 SARS-CoV-2 convalescent individuals.

Read against the paper, the sample's treatment or condition label means: 15 to 20 received Ad26.COV2.S at low or high dose, single or two shots; roughly five received placebo; per-sample allocation not given. For vaccine and placebo recipients, the sequenced repertoires came from samples collected on day 63 after the first injection. Cohort 1b enrolled 20 to 30 adults aged 18-55 years at a single site in Boston, USA, between 29 July and 7 August 2020. Ad26.COV2.S consisted of a replication-incompetent adenovirus type 26 vector by which a prefusion-stabilized SARS-CoV-2 spike protein from the original Wuhan strain was expressed. The immunoSEQ Assay was the method used to sequence TCRbeta CDR3 regions. After extraction, genomic DNA underwent amplification by bias-controlled multiplex PCR, followed by high-throughput sequencing. Processing in the source paper ran as follows. To quantify the absolute abundance of every unique TCRbeta CDR3 region, sequences were collapsed and filtered. Usable DNA was measured by amplifying reference genes present in all nucleated cells, and TCRbeta template counts were normalized to that usable DNA to estimate T cell fraction. Repertoire TCRs were annotated as SARS-CoV-2-specific by exact matching of V gene, CDR3 amino acid sequence and J gene to a known reactive TCR set. The reference SARS-CoV-2 TCR set was derived from MIRA and filtered for enrichment in COVID-19-positive ImmuneCODE repertoires, a step that removed public or cross-reactive TCRs. Drawing on the MIRA antigens, annotated TCRs were analysed further at the level of specific ORF or position within ORF. Depth was the summed frequency of annotated unique rearrangements, while breadth was defined as annotated unique rearrangements over total unique productive rearrangements. TCR breadth was compared between groups using two-sided Wilcoxon rank-sum tests. In its TCRdb copy, this immuneACCESS table keeps in-frame sequences only and misses some clones. Where compared with another copy, unresolved V genes explain less than half of these, and the others have no known cause. D and trimming were read from the DNA, whereas the V and J calls and clone size are those reported in that table. The sample includes about 380,000 clones, with 83% observed a single time. The ten largest clonotypes hold almost 7.5% of the sample.

Results the study describes overall, beyond this receptor: The authors noted that total T cell responses may have been underestimated by the TCR breadth and depth analyses. After vaccination, substantial breadth of spike-specific CD8+ and CD4+ T cell responses was reported. Vaccine and placebo recipients had similar non-spike TCR breadth, a finding consistent with the vaccine containing only spike. Spike-specific TCR breadth was higher in Ad26.COV2.S recipients than in placebo recipients (P = 0.0014). The study was not powered for comparison of responses between vaccine doses or regimens.

The rearranged segments are TRBV24-1 and TRBJ2-3; too little of a D gene remains to name it. Specimen: peripheral blood, collected in a trial of Ad26.COV2.S vaccine versus placebo. The source of this sequence is a person between 18 and 59 years old who received the Ad26.COV2.S COVID-19 vaccine or a placebo. The bases read TGTGCCACCAGTGATATCCGGGCCCTCACAGATACGCAGTATTTT. It specifies CATSDIRALTDTQYF.